The sequence of this TCR beta chain was determined in a study of cytomegalovirus exposure and HLA in healthy donors. Across the study: The 90 to 150 validation repertoires, a later analysis reported, used the same platform as the roughly 610 first-cohort repertoires.

V shed 5 bases and J 4 bases; nucleotides not matched to a gene: 5. Germline loops: CDR1 SGHTA, CDR2 FQGTGA. The CDR3 consists of 14 residues. Libraries were prepared by immunoSEQ multiplex PCR; TCRdb keeps only in-frame clonotypes and omits some of them. The sample contains 35,000 to 50,000 clones, approximately 93% of which appear only once. Study conclusions and caveats: Subsequent analysis of the 120 or so validation repertoires found a tendency for first-cohort TCR clusters to co-occur.

Concerning this clone: The antigen is unknown.

The chain joins TRBV7-3 to TRBJ1-2; 9 bases line up with TRBD1. The sequence derives from a young woman in good health and CMV-seronegative. What was sequenced was PBMCs. CDR3 DNA sequence: TGTGCCAGCAGCGCGGGACAGGGAGGCTATGGCTACACCTTC. It yields the protein CASSAGQGGYGYTF.